The 20 T cell receptor beta chains listed next were all sequenced from one sample in a study of CD8 T cells in ankylosing spondylitis. One entry per CDR3 protein results from TCRdb running MiXCR on the 5' RACE reads. In the table there are under 85,000 distinct CDR3 sequences, approximately 5.3% of which are singletons. Sequencing used blood, either unsorted or a sorted T cell fraction (not recorded which). These receptors were collected from a male donor with ankylosing spondylitis or in good health (not recorded which).

Ten or more counts support this clonotype. V gene TRBV5-1 combines with J gene TRBJ2-1; no definite D call. CDR1 and CDR2 (germline): SGHRS, YFSETQ. This CDR3 comprises 12 residues. Trimming removed 1 base at V and 4 bases at J, with 3 bases between. The DNA of the CDR3 is TGCGCCAGCAGCTTGTTTTACAATGAGCAGTTCTTC. It yields the protein CASSLFYNEQFF.

This clonotype was counted ten times or more. J is TRBJ1-1 and V is TRBV7-9; tentatively, D is TRBD1 (5 bases). Looked up from germline, CDR1 is SEHNR and CDR2 is FQNEAQ (reference sequence). V was pared by 2 bases and J by 0 bases, with 10 bases between. CDR3 length: 15 residues. The DNA of the CDR3 is TGTGCCAGCAGCTTACATCAGGGCATGAACACTGAAGCTTTCTTT. This sequence encodes CASSLHQGMNTEAFF.

Regarding this clonotype: A much larger clonotype is one base distant, so this may be a read error. The chain is built from TRBV7-3 and TRBJ2-3; 8 bases line up with TRBD2. CDR3 length: 14 residues. J lost 4 bases, V lost 8 bases, and 8 bases had no gene match. CDR1 SGHTA and CDR2 FQGTGA come from the germline V gene. The CDR3 DNA follows: TGTGCCAGCGGCCTTGGACTAGCTCCAGATACGCAGTATTTT. Encoded protein: CASGLGLAPDTQYF.

At least ten counts were recorded for this clonotype. The V and J genes are TRBV7-8 and TRBJ2-5; 9 bases match TRBD2. The CDR3 has 15 amino acids. V dropped 5 bases and J dropped 2; count of bases not matched to a gene: 6. Germline values: CDR1 SGHVS, CDR2 FQNEAQ. The CDR3 reads CASSPLLAGQETQYF. The CDR3 bases are TGTGCCAGCAGCCCCCTCCTAGCGGGGCAAGAGACCCAGTACTTC.

This clonotype was recorded at least ten times. J is TRBJ2-3 and V is TRBV6-2 or TRBV6-3; a weak D match, TRBD2 (6 bases). The CDR3 contains 13 residues. The V gene lost 5 bases and the J gene lost 5 bases, with 11 bases spanning the gap. Germline CDR1 reads MNHEY; CDR2 reads SVGEGT. CDR3 bases: TGTGCCAGCAGTCCGGACGGGGGAGATACGCAGTATTTT. It yields the protein CASSPDGGDTQYF.

In this sample, this clonotype turned up many times. The chain couples TRBV12-3 or TRBV12-4 to TRBJ1-2, with a possible D match to TRBD1 (5 bases). The V gene lost 0 bases and the J gene lost 8 bases, with 16 bases spanning the gap. The CDR3 is made up of 15 amino acids. The CDR3 DNA reads as TGTGCCAGCAGTTTAGCGGGAGGGGCCATGGAGGGCTACACCTTC. Translating it yields CASSLAGGAMEGYTF.

V is TRBV7-9 and J is TRBJ1-1; D is ambiguous. Trimming pared 5 bases from V and 4 bases from J, leaving 14 bases between. CDR3 length: 14 residues. Germline loops: CDR1 SEHNR, CDR2 FQNEAQ (reference sequence). CDR3 DNA sequence: TGTGCCAGCAGCCTGAGAGAAGCGCCCACTGAAGCTTTCTTT. It encodes CASSLREAPTEAFF. Complete variable domain (other parts from reference TRBV7-9 and TRBJ1-1): DTGVSQNPRHKITKRGQNVTFRCDPISEHNRLYWYRQTLGQGPEFLTYFQNEAQLEKSRLLSDRFSAERPKGSFSTLEIQRTEQGDSAMYLCASSLREAPTEAFFGQGTRLTVV.

This clonotype was detected many times. The chain employs TRBV12-3 or TRBV12-4 and TRBJ2-2; no clear D. The CDR3 is 15 amino acids. V lost 1 base and J 3 bases, leaving 9 bases between the germline ends. CDR3 DNA sequence: TGTGCCAGCAGTTTAGTCTTAGGCTACACCGGGGAGCTGTTTTTT. Translated, it gives CASSLVLGYTGELFF.

Comments on this clonotype: Just one base apart from a much larger clone, this may be a read error. Written as DNA, the CDR3 is TGTGTCACCAGCAGCCGGGACAGTTACACCGGGGAGCTGTTTTTT. It translates to CVTSSRDSYTGELFF. The chain joins TRBV15 to TRBJ2-2; 7 bases match TRBD1. Germline assignment: CDR1 LNHNV and CDR2 YYDKDF (reference sequence). This CDR3 is built from 15 residues.

This clonotype appeared many times. The CDR3 loop is CASGSDSQETQYF. The CDR3, as DNA: TGTGCCAGCGGATCAGACAGTCAAGAGACCCAGTACTTC. The V call is TRBV5-6, the J call TRBJ2-5, with D perhaps TRBD1 (5 bases). Germline CDR1 SGHDT, CDR2 YYEEEE. This CDR3 has 13 amino acids. The V end was cut by 7 bases, the J end by 2 bases, with 12 bases between.

This clonotype was found many times. The J gene is TRBJ1-4, the V gene TRBV29-1; the D is unclear. The length of the CDR3 is 12 residues. Germline CDR1 reads SQVTM; CDR2 reads ANQGSEA. The V and J ends lost 5 bases and 4 bases respectively, with 8 bases between them. The CDR3: CSVSADNEKLFF. The CDR3 bases are TGCAGCGTTAGCGCAGATAATGAAAAACTGTTTTTT.

This clonotype was detected many times. The CDR3 loop reads CASTTGNTIYF. CDR3 nucleotides: TGTGCCAGCACCACTGGAAACACCATATATTTT. The chain joins TRBV6-6 to TRBJ1-3, with unresolved D. The CDR3 has 11 amino acids. Germline V lookup: CDR1 MNHNY, CDR2 SVGAGI (reference sequence). Trimming took 7 bases from V and 2 from J, leaving 3 bases between them.

This clonotype was picked up many times. V and J are TRBV15 and TRBJ1-2; TRBD1 matches 11 bases. The ends lost 5 bases at V and 1 base at J; junction bases unmatched: 6. The CDR3 sequence is 16 residues long. Germline V CDR1 and CDR2: LNHNV, YYDKDF (reference sequence). CDR3 coding DNA: TGTGCCACCAGCTTCCCGGGACAGGGGGTTAACTATGGCTACACCTTC. This encodes CATSFPGQGVNYGYTF.

This clonotype came up many times. The chain employs TRBV20-1 and TRBJ2-7, with 7 bases identical to TRBD2. The CDR3 runs 14 residues. In germline, CDR1 is DFQATT, CDR2 SNEGSKA (reference sequence). The trim removed 4 bases at V and 2 bases at J, leaving 8 bases unmatched. CDR3 nucleotide sequence: TGCAGTGCTACGAAGCGGGGACTTCCCTACGAGCAGTACTTC. Translation: CSATKRGLPYEQYF.

Comments on this clonotype: This may be a read error, as it is one base from a much larger clone. The J gene is TRBJ2-3, the V gene TRBV7-8, with 7 bases identical to TRBD1. The CDR3 loop spans 17 amino acids. Germline V gives CDR1 SGHVS, CDR2 FQNEAQ. V lost 3 bases to trimming and J lost 2 bases; unmatched junction nucleotides: 11. CDR3 amino acids: CASSFRPGQQITDTQYF. For the CDR3, the DNA is TGTGCCAGCAGCTTCAGACCGGGACAGCAGATCACAGATACGCAGTATTTT.

There are many counts of this clonotype. The V call is TRBV3-1, the J call TRBJ2-3; D is perhaps TRBD2 (5 bases). This CDR3 is built from 14 residues. Trimming took off 10 bases at V and 1 base at J, with 15 bases between the two ends. CDR1 and CDR2 (germline): LGHDT, YNNKEL (reference sequence). CDR3 nucleotides: TGTGCCACCGGACTCTCTTTGGGCACAGATACGCAGTATTTT. It translates to CATGLSLGTDTQYF.

Comments on this clonotype: A junction boundary mismatches the germline segment, possibly from a read error. The chain joins TRBV5-1 to TRBJ2-1; TRBD2 matches at 8 bases. This CDR3 is 15 amino acids long. CDR1 SGHRS and CDR2 YFSETQ come from the germline V gene. The CDR3, as DNA: TGCGCCAGCAGCTCCAAAGCGGGGGTGTACACTGAGCAGTTCTTC. It is translated as CASSSKAGVYTEQFF.

This clonotype was seen ten or more times. This sequence joins TRBV5-1 and TRBJ1-2; D unresolved. CDR3 length: 12 residues. V lost 0 bases and J lost 7, with 7 bases in between. CDR1 and CDR2 from the germline V gene are SGHRS and YFSETQ. CDR3 bases: TGCGCCAGCAGCTTGGGAGGTGGTGGCTACACCTTC. It translates to CASSLGGGGYTF. The complete variable domain, with remaining parts taken from reference TRBV5-1 and TRBJ1-2, reads KAGVTQTPRYLIKTRGQQVTLSCSPISGHRSVSWYQQTPGQGLQFLFEYFSETQRNKGNFPGRFSGRQFSNSRSEMNVSTLELGDSALYLCASSLGGGGYTFGSGTRLTVV.

This chain joins TRBV20-1 and TRBJ2-7; the D is unclear. The germline V gene encodes CDR1 DFQATT and CDR2 SNEGSKA (reference sequence). The CDR3 covers 10 residues. Trimming cost V 4 bases and J 7 bases, with 8 bases left between them. The CDR3 region is CSAKAGEQYF. The CDR3 nucleotides are TGCAGTGCTAAAGCCGGGGAGCAGTACTTC.

There are many counts of this clonotype. The chain has TRBV7-2 and TRBJ1-1, with a tentative D call TRBD1 (6 bases). In germline, CDR1 is SGHTA, CDR2 FQGNSA. The CDR3 contains 13 residues. V shed 6 bases and J shed 2 bases, with 10 bases lying between them. DNA for the CDR3: TGTGCCAGCAGGTGGGACACCAACACTGAAGCTTTCTTT. It is translated as CASRWDTNTEAFF.